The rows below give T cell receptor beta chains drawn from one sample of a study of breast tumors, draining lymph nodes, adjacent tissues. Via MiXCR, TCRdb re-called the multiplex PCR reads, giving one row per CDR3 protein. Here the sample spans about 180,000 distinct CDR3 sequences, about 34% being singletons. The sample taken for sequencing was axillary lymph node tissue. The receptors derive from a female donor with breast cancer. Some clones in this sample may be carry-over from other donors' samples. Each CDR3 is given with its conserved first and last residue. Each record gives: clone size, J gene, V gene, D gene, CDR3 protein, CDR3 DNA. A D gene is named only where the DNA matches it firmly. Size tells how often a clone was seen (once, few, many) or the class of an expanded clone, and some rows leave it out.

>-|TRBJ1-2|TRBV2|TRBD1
CASGRQGAYGYTF
TGCGCCAGCGGTAGACAGGGGGCCTATGGCTACACCTTC
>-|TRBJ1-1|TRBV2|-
CASSEEGWAEAFF
TGTGCCAGCAGTGAAGAGGGGTGGGCTGAAGCTTTCTTT
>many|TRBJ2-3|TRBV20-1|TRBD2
CSASILAGSDTQYF
TGCAGTGCTAGCATCTTAGCGGGGAGCGATACGCAGTATTTT
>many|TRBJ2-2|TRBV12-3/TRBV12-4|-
CASSFGRRAGELFF
TGTGCCAGCAGTTTTGGGCGTCGCGCCGGGGAGCTGTTTTTT
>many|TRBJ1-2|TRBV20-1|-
CSARDRQGGGYTF
TGCAGTGCTAGAGATCGCCAGGGCGGTGGCTACACCTTC
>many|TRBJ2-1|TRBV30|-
CAWSASGLSYNEQFF
TGTGCCTGGAGTGCGAGCGGGCTCTCCTACAATGAGCAGTTCTTC
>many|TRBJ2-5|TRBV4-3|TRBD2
CASSLGLAGVETQYF
TGCGCCAGCAGCCTGGGACTAGCGGGAGTCGAGACCCAGTACTTC
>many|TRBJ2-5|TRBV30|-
CAWSRRETQYF
TGTGCCTGGAGCAGAAGGGAGACCCAGTACTTC
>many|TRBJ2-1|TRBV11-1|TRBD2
CASSPLSGSRNEQFF
TGTGCCAGCAGCCCCCTAAGCGGGAGTCGGAATGAGCAGTTCTTC
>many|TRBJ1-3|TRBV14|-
CASSQEWRTAAIYF
TGTGCCAGCAGCCAAGAATGGCGGACAGCTGCCATATATTTT
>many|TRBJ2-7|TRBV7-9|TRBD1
CASSLDGTGPEQYF
TGTGCCAGCAGCTTAGACGGGACAGGGCCCGAGCAGTACTTC
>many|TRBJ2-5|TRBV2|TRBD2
CASRDGLAGGPLETQYF
TGTGCCAGCAGAGACGGACTAGCGGGAGGGCCGTTGGAGACCCAGTACTTC
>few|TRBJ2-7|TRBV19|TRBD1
CASRATGSSYEQYF
TGTGCCAGTAGAGCGACAGGGAGCTCCTACGAGCAGTACTTC
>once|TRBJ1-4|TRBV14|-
CASSQVGTGYEKLFF
TGTGCCAGCAGCCAAGTCGGTACAGGGTATGAAAAACTGTTTTTT
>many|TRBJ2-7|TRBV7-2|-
CASSLGTATSYEQYF
TGTGCCAGCAGCCTCGGGACGGCAACCTCCTACGAGCAGTACTTC
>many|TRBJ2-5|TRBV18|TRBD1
CASSPGQDRETQYF
TGTGCCAGCTCACCTGGACAGGACCGAGAGACCCAGTACTTC
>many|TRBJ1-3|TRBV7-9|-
CASSPWTADFSGNPIYF
TGTGCCAGCAGCCCTTGGACCGCCGATTTCTCTGGAAACCCCATATATTTT
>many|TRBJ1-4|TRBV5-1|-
CASSPGGAPNEKLFF
TGCGCCAGCAGCCCCGGGGGGGCTCCGAATGAAAAACTGTTTTTT
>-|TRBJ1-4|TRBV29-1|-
CSLSWTGGEKLFF
TGCAGCCTTTCATGGACGGGCGGTGAAAAACTGTTTTTT
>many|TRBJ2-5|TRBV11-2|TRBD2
CASSLNGLADLRETQYF
TGTGCCAGCAGCTTGAACGGACTAGCAGACCTCCGCGAGACCCAGTACTTC
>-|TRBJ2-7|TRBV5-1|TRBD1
CASSSSSWGTGVREQYF
TGCGCCAGCAGCTCGTCGAGTTGGGGGACAGGAGTGCGCGAGCAGTACTTC
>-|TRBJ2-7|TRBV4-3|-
CASNWETSYEQYF
TGCGCCAGCAACTGGGAGACTAGCTACGAGCAGTACTTC
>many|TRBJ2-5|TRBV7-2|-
CASSLVVSPTETQYF
TGTGCCAGCAGCTTAGTAGTTAGCCCTACAGAGACCCAGTACTTC
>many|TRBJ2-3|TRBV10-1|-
CASSYVGADTQYF
TGCGCCAGCAGTTACGTTGGTGCAGATACGCAGTATTTT
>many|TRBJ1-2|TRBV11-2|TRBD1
CASSKWTGGKDGYTF
TGTGCCAGCAGCAAATGGACAGGGGGCAAGGACGGCTACACCTTC
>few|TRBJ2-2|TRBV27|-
CASSFLRLGNTGELFF
TGTGCCAGCAGTTTCCTTCGACTAGGTAACACCGGGGAGCTGTTTTTT
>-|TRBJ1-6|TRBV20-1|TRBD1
CSARARDSRNSPLHF
TGCAGTGCTAGAGCCCGGGACAGTCGCAATTCACCCCTCCACTTT
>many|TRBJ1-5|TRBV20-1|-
CSARDLSRGTSSNQPQHF
TGCAGTGCTAGAGATCTTTCGAGGGGCACCAGTAGCAATCAGCCCCAGCATTTT
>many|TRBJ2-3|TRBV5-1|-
CASSFEGLGTDTQYF
TGCGCCAGCAGCTTCGAGGGGCTAGGCACAGATACGCAGTATTTT